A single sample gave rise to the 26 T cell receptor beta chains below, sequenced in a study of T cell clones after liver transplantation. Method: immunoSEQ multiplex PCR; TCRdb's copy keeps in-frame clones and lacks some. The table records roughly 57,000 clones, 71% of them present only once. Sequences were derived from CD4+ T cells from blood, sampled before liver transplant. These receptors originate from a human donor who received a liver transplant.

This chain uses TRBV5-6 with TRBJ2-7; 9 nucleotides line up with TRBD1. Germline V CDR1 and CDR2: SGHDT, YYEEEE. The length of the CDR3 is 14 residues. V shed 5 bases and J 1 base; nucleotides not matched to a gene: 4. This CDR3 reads CASRRQGVSYEQYF. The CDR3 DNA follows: TGTGCCAGCAGAAGACAGGGGGTTTCCTACGAGCAGTACTTC.

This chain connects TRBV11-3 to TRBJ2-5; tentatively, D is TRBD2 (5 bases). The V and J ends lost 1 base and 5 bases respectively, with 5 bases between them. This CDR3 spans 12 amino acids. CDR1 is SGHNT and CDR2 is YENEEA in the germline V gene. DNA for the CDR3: TGTGCCAGCAGCTTAGGGAGGGAGACCCAGTACTTC. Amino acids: CASSLGRETQYF.

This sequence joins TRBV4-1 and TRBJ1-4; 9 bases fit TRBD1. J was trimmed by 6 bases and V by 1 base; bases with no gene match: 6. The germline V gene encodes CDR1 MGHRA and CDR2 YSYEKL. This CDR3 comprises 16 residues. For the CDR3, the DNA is TGCGCCAGCAGCCAAGGGACAGGGGAGTATTATGAAAAACTGTTTTTT. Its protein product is CASSQGTGEYYEKLFF.

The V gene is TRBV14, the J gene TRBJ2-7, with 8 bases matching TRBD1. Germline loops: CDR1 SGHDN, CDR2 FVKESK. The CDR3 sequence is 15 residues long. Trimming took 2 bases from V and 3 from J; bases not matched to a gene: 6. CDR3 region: CASSQSRDRFYEQYF. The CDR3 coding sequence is TGTGCCAGCAGCCAATCCCGGGACAGGTTCTACGAGCAGTACTTC. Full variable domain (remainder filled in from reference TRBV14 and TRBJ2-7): EAGVTQFPSHSVIEKGQTVTLRCDPISGHDNLYWYRRVMGKEIKFLLHFVKESKQDESGMPNNRFLAERTGGTYSTLKVQPAELEDSGVYFCASSQSRDRFYEQYFGPGTRLTVT.

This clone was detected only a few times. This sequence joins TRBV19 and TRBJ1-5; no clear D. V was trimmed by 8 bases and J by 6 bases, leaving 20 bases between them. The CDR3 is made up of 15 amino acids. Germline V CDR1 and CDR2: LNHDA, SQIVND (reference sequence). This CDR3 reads CASSRPGEPSQPQHF. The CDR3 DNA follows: TGTGCCAGTTCTCGGCCCGGGGAGCCAAGTCAGCCCCAGCATTTT.

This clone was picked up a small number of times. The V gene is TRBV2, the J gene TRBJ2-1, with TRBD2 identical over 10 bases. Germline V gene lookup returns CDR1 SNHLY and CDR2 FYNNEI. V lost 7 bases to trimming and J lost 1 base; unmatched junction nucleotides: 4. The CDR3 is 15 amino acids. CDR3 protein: CASILAGGSYNEQFF. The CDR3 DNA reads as TGTGCCAGCATTTTAGCGGGGGGTTCCTACAATGAGCAGTTCTTC.

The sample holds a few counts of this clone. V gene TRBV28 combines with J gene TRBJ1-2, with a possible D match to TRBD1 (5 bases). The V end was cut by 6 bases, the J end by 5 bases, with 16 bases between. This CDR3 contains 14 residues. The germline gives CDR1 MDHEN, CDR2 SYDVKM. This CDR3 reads CASSEGGVGYGYTF. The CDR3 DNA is TGTGCCAGCAGCGAGGGAGGGGTAGGGTATGGCTACACCTTC.

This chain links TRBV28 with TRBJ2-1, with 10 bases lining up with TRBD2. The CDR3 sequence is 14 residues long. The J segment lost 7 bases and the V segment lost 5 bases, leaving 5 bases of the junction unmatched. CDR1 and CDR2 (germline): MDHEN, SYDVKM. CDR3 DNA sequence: TGTGCCAGCAGTGCCAGCGGGGGGGCTAATGAGCAGTTCTTC. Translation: CASSASGGANEQFF. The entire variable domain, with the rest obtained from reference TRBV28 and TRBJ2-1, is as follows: DVKVTQSSRYLVKRTGEKVFLECVQDMDHENMFWYRQDPGLGLRLIYFSYDVKMKEKGDIPEGYSVSREKKERFSLILESASTNQTSMYLCASSASGGANEQFFGPGTRLTVL.

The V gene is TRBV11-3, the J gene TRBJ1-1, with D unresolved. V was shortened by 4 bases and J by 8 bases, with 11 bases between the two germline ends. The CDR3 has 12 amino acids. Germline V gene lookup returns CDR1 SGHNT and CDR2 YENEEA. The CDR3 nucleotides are TGTGCCAGCAGCTCCCACACCGGGGAAGCTTTCTTT. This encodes CASSSHTGEAFF.

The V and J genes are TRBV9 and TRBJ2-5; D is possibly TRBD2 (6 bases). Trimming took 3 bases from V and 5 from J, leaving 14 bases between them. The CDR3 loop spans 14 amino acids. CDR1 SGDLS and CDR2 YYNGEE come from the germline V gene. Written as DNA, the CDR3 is TGTGCCAGCAGCGCGACACCCAGCGGGGAGACCCAGTACTTC. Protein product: CASSATPSGETQYF. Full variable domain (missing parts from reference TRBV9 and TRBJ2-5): DSGVTQTPKHLITATGQRVTLRCSPRSGDLSVYWYQQSLDQGLQFLIQYYNGEERAKGNILERFSAQQFPDLHSELNLSSLELGDSALYFCASSATPSGETQYFGPGTRLLVL.

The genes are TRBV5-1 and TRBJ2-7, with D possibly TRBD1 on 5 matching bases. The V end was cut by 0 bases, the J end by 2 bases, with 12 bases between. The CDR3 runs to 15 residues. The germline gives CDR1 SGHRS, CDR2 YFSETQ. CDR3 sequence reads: CASSLDSSGPYEQYF. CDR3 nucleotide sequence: TGCGCCAGCAGCTTGGATAGTTCAGGGCCCTACGAGCAGTACTTC.

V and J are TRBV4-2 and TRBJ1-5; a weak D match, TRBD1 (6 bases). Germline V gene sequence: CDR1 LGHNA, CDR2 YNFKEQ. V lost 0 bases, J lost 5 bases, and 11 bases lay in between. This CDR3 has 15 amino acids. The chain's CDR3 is CASSQDAGAHQPQHF. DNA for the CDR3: TGTGCCAGCAGCCAAGATGCGGGGGCACATCAGCCCCAGCATTTT.

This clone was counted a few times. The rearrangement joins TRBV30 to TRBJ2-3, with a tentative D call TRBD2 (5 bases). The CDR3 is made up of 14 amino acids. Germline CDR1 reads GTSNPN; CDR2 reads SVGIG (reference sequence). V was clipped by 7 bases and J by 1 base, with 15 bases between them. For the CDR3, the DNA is TGTGCCTCGGGCCGGAGTAGCGGCACAGATACGCAGTATTTT. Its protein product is CASGRSSGTDTQYF.

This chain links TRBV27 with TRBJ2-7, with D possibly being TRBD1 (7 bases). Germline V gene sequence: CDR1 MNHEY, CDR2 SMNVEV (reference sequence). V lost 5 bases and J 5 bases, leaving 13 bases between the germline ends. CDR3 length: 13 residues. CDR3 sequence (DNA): TGTGCCAGCAGTGCGGGACAGACTCACGAGCAGTACTTC. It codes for CASSAGQTHEQYF.

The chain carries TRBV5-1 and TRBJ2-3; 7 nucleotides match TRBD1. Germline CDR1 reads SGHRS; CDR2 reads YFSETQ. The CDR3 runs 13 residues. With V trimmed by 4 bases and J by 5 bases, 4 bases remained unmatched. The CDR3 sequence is CASSTGTEDTQYF. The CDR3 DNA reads TGCGCCAGCAGCACCGGGACAGAAGATACGCAGTATTTT.

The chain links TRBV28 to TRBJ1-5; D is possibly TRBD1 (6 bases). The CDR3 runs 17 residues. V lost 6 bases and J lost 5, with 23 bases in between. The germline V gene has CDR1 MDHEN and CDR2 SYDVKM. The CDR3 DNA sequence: TGTGCCAGCAGAAGTGGAGCAGGGGTGGTGGTGGATCAGCCCCAGCATTTT. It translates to CASRSGAGVVVDQPQHF.

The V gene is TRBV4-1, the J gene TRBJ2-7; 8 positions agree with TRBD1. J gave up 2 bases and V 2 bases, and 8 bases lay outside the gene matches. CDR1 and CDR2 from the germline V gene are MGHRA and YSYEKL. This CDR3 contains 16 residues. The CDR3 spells CASSQRRDRSAYEQYF. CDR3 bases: TGCGCCAGCAGCCAACGCCGGGACAGGAGTGCCTACGAGCAGTACTTC.

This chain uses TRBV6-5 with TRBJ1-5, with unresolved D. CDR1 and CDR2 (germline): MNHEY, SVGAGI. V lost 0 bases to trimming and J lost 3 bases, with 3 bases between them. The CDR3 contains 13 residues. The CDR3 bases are TGTGCCAGCAGTTACTCCATCAATCAGCCCCAGCATTTT. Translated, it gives CASSYSINQPQHF.

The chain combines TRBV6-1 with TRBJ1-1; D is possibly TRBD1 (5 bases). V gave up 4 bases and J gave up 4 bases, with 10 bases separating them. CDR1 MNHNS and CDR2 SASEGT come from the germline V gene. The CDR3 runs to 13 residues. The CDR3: CASSGQQATEAFF. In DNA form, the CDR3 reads TGTGCCAGCAGTGGACAACAGGCCACTGAAGCTTTCTTT.

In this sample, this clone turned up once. CDR3 coding DNA: TGTGCCACCTCAAACCCCATATATAGGGGGAATGAGCAGTTCTTC. Protein sequence: CATSNPIYRGNEQFF. This sequence joins TRBV27 and TRBJ2-1; D might be TRBD1 (6 bases). CDR1 is MNHEY, CDR2 SMNVEV, per germline (reference sequence). V dropped 10 bases and J dropped 7 bases, with 23 bases sitting between them. CDR3 length equals 15 residues.

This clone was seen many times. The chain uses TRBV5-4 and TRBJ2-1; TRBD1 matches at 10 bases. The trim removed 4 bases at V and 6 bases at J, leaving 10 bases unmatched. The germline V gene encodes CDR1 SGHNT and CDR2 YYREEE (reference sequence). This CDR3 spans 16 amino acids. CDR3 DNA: TGTGCCAGCAGCACCGGACAGGGGGAATGGGGCAATGAGCAGTTCTTC. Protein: CASSTGQGEWGNEQFF.

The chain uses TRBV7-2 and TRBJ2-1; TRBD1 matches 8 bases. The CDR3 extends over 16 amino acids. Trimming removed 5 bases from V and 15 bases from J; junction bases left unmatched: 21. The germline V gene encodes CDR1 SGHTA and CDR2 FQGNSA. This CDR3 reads CASSVPGQVFGSSWFF. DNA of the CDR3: TGTGCCAGCAGCGTACCGGGACAGGTGTTTGGGAGCAGTTGGTTCTTC.

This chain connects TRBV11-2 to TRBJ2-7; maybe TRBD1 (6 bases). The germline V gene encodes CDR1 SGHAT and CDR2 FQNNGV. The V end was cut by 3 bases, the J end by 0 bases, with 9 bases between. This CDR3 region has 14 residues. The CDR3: CASSFQGYSYEQYF. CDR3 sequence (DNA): TGTGCCAGCAGCTTTCAGGGGTACTCCTACGAGCAGTACTTC.

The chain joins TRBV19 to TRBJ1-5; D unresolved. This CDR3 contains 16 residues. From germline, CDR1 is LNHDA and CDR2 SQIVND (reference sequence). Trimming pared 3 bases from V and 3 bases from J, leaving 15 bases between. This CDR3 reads CASSIGRERNNQPQHF. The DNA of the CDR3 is TGTGCCAGTAGTATCGGGAGGGAAAGGAACAATCAGCCCCAGCATTTT.

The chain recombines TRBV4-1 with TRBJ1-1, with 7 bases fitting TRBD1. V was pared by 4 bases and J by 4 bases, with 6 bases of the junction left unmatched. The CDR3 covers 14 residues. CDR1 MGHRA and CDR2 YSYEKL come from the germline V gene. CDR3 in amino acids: CASSLQGDPTEAFF. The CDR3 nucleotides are TGCGCCAGCAGCCTTCAGGGGGATCCCACTGAAGCTTTCTTT.

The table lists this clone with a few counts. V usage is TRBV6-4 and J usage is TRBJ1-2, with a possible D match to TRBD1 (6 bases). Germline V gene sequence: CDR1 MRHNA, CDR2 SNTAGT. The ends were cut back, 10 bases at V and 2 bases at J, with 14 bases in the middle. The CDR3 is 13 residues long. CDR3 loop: CATRGGDNYGYTF. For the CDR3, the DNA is TGTGCCACCCGAGGGGGGGACAACTATGGCTACACCTTC.